These 10 T cell receptor beta chains were all obtained from the same sample, sequenced in a study of shared clonotypes between healthy human individuals. Only in-frame clones appear in the TCRdb table, and some are missing; sequencing was by immunoSEQ multiplex PCR. The data hold 1.4 million to 1.5 million clones, with around 97% observed a single time. Sequenced: naive CD4+ T cells sorted from blood. As for subset: CD45RA+ positively selected. These receptors originate from a man aged 25 to 40 in good health.

V usage is TRBV9 and J usage is TRBJ2-1; 7 bases are a match to TRBD2. Germline CDR1 is SGDLS and CDR2 is YYNGEE. V trimming: 4 bases; J trimming: 5 bases; junction bases outside the gene matches: 6. The CDR3 runs to 14 residues. CDR3 amino acids: CASSWGLPNNEQFF. The CDR3 DNA sequence: TGTGCCAGCAGCTGGGGACTACCCAACAATGAGCAGTTCTTC.

The chain carries TRBV6-5 and TRBJ2-3; D might be TRBD1 (5 bases). Trimming stripped 5 bases from V and 0 bases from J, with 9 bases between. Germline lookup yields CDR1 MNHEY and CDR2 SVGAGI. CDR3 length equals 14 residues. In DNA form, the CDR3 reads TGTGCCAGCAGTAACGACAGAAGCACAGATACGCAGTATTTT. The encoded protein is CASSNDRSTDTQYF.

The chain uses TRBV5-1 and TRBJ2-1, with 7 nucleotides matching TRBD1. Germline CDR1 is SGHRS and CDR2 is YFSETQ. Trimming took 6 bases from V and 0 from J; bases not matched to a gene: 9. The CDR3 runs 16 residues. The CDR3 coding sequence is TGCGCCAGCACCATCCTGACAGGGAGCTCCTACAATGAGCAGTTCTTC. Translating gives CASTILTGSSYNEQFF.

This chain uses TRBV30 with TRBJ2-6; no firm D call. Per the germline V gene, CDR1 is GTSNPN and CDR2 is SVGIG (reference sequence). The CDR3 spans 15 residues. V lost 2 bases and J 0 bases, leaving 8 bases between the germline ends. Here the CDR3 DNA reads TGTGCCTGGAGTTTCGGACGCTCTGGGGCCAACGTCCTGACTTTC. Translated: CAWSFGRSGANVLTF.

This clone was recorded only once. The chain joins TRBV9 to TRBJ2-3; D perhaps matches TRBD2 (5 bases). With 4 bases removed from V and 4 bases from J, the gap between germline ends came to 16 bases. The V gene's germline CDR1 is SGDLS and CDR2 YYNGEE. The CDR3 loop spans 15 amino acids. The CDR3 DNA is TGTGCCAGCAGCTGGCTCGGCGGGCCTTCAGATACGCAGTATTTT. The encoded protein is CASSWLGGPSDTQYF.

The gene calls are TRBV29-1 and TRBJ2-7; 8 bases map to TRBD1. J lost 0 bases, V lost 7 bases, and 5 bases had no gene match. Germline values: CDR1 SQVTM, CDR2 ANQGSEA. CDR3 length equals 13 residues. CDR3 amino acids: CSAGQGSSYEQYF. DNA for the CDR3: TGCAGCGCCGGACAGGGAAGCTCCTACGAGCAGTACTTC.

The chain combines TRBV18 with TRBJ2-7, with 10 bases matching TRBD2. Trimming removed 4 bases from V and 0 bases from J; junction bases left unmatched: 6. Germline values: CDR1 KGHSH, CDR2 LQKENI. The length of the CDR3 is 16 residues. The CDR3 DNA is TGTGCCAGCTCACACGACACTAGCGGGAACTCCTACGAGCAGTACTTC. Its protein is CASSHDTSGNSYEQYF.

The V gene is TRBV5-1, the J gene TRBJ2-7; D is unresolved. The germline V and J ends were trimmed by 0 bases and 2 bases, with 9 bases remaining between them. This CDR3 spans 14 amino acids. Germline V gene data show CDR1 as SGHRS and CDR2 as YFSETQ. In DNA, the CDR3 is TGCGCCAGCAGCTTGGATACGGAACCCTACGAGCAGTACTTC. It encodes CASSLDTEPYEQYF.

This rearrangement joins TRBV4-1 to TRBJ2-6; 7 nucleotides align to TRBD1. From germline, CDR1 is MGHRA and CDR2 YSYEKL. This CDR3 has 16 amino acids. With 3 bases clipped from V and 2 bases from J, the junction kept 4 bases outside the gene matches. The CDR3 DNA follows: TGCGCCAGCAGCCAGTACACAGGGGCTGGGGCCAACGTCCTGACTTTC. Amino acid sequence: CASSQYTGAGANVLTF.

The chain uses TRBV7-2 and TRBJ2-1; D uncertain. The CDR3 runs 15 residues. Trimming took 6 bases from V and 0 from J, leaving 12 bases between them. Germline V lookup: CDR1 SGHTA, CDR2 FQGNSA. In nucleotides, the CDR3 is TGTGCCAGCAGATCCAATCCCTACTCCTACAATGAGCAGTTCTTC. Its translation is CASRSNPYSYNEQFF. The complete variable domain, with remaining parts taken from reference TRBV7-2 and TRBJ2-1, reads GAGVSQSPSNKVTEKGKDVELRCDPISGHTALYWYRQSLGQGLEFLIYFQGNSAPDKSGLPSDRFSAERTGGSVSTLTIQRTQQEDSAVYLCASRSNPYSYNEQFFGPGTRLTVL.